A selection of T cell receptor beta chains follows, all from one sample in a study of regulatory T cells in long-lasting Graves disease. TCRdb fed the multiplex PCR reads into MiXCR, producing one record per CDR3 protein. This sample has about 360,000 distinct CDR3 sequences, with roughly 17% found just once. This same sample was also part of a study on T cells in Graves' hyperthyroidism and ophthalmopathy.

The source was peripheral blood mononuclear cells (PBMCs), collected at new diagnosis, from a patient treated with antithyroid drugs. These receptors all stem from a woman aged 18-30 years with Graves disease. Both conserved end residues are part of each CDR3. The order of the fields is CDR3 length, J gene, V gene, clone size, D gene, CDR3 DNA, CDR3 protein. D genes are given only for firm matches. Where a row states a size, it is once, few, many or the class of an expanded clone; other rows omit it.

CDR3 length: 14; J gene: TRBJ2-1; V gene: TRBV2; clone size: many; D gene: NA; CDR3 DNA: TGTGCCAGCAGTGAAGTTGCACCAAGCAATGAGCAGTTCTTC; CDR3 protein: CASSEVAPSNEQFF
CDR3 length: 13; J gene: TRBJ2-1; V gene: TRBV27; clone size: many; D gene: NA; CDR3 DNA: TGTGCCAGCAGTTCGCCCCCCGGAAATGAGCAGTTCTTC; CDR3 protein: CASSSPPGNEQFF
CDR3 length: 17; J gene: TRBJ2-2; V gene: TRBV12-3/TRBV12-4; clone size: many; D gene: TRBD2; CDR3 DNA: TGTGCCAGCAGCCTAGGGACTAGCGGTACCAAGCCCGGGGAGCTGTTTTTT; CDR3 protein: CASSLGTSGTKPGELFF
CDR3 length: 15; J gene: TRBJ2-5; V gene: TRBV5-1; clone size: many; D gene: NA; CDR3 DNA: TGCGCCAGCAGCCGGGAGCCAGGGAGTGGGGAGACCCAGTACTTC; CDR3 protein: CASSREPGSGETQYF
CDR3 length: 16; J gene: TRBJ2-2; V gene: TRBV12-3/TRBV12-4; clone size: many; D gene: TRBD2; CDR3 DNA: TGTGCCAGCAGCTTAGCGGGAGGGCCAAGAACCGGGGAGCTGTTTTTT; CDR3 protein: CASSLAGGPRTGELFF
CDR3 length: 17; J gene: TRBJ2-1; V gene: TRBV28; clone size: many; D gene: TRBD1; CDR3 DNA: TGTGCCAGCAGGCCTTCATACGGGACAGGGGCCTACAATGAGCAGTTCTTC; CDR3 protein: CASRPSYGTGAYNEQFF
CDR3 length: 15; J gene: TRBJ2-1; V gene: TRBV2; clone size: NA; D gene: TRBD2; CDR3 DNA: TGTGCCAGCAGTGAGGAACTAGCGGGAGGTGGAGAGCAGTTCTTC; CDR3 protein: CASSEELAGGGEQFF
CDR3 length: 16; J gene: TRBJ2-2; V gene: TRBV3-1; clone size: many; D gene: NA; CDR3 DNA: TGTGCCAGCAGCCACCAAGGGACGGGCAACACCGGGGAGCTGTTTTTT; CDR3 protein: CASSHQGTGNTGELFF
CDR3 length: 15; J gene: TRBJ2-3; V gene: TRBV11-2; clone size: NA; D gene: TRBD1; CDR3 DNA: TGCGCCAGCAGCCAGGGACAGGGACGTGCGGATACGCAGTATTTT; CDR3 protein: CASSQGQGRADTQYF
CDR3 length: 14; J gene: TRBJ2-3; V gene: TRBV30; clone size: many; D gene: NA; CDR3 DNA: TGTGCCTGGAATGGTGACTCTAGCACAGATACGCAGTATTTT; CDR3 protein: CAWNGDSSTDTQYF
CDR3 length: 14; J gene: TRBJ2-5; V gene: TRBV5-1; clone size: NA; D gene: NA; CDR3 DNA: TGCGCCAGCGGGATCGTGGGCACACAAGAGACCCAGTACTTC; CDR3 protein: CASGIVGTQETQYF
CDR3 length: 15; J gene: TRBJ1-1; V gene: TRBV28; clone size: few; D gene: NA; CDR3 DNA: TGTGCCAGCAGTTTAGGGACGTACGGGAGCACTGAAGCTTTCTTT; CDR3 protein: CASSLGTYGSTEAFF
CDR3 length: 17; J gene: TRBJ1-1; V gene: TRBV19; clone size: NA; D gene: TRBD1; CDR3 DNA: TGTGCCACCAGCGGCGGGGCCCGAATGAGACAGGGCGGTGAAGCTTTCTTT; CDR3 protein: CATSGGARMRQGGEAFF
CDR3 length: 13; J gene: TRBJ1-1; V gene: TRBV2; clone size: many; D gene: NA; CDR3 DNA: TGTGCCAGCAGTGTTACGTGGGACACTGAAGCTTTCTTT; CDR3 protein: CASSVTWDTEAFF
CDR3 length: 13; J gene: TRBJ1-2; V gene: TRBV12-3/TRBV12-4; clone size: many; D gene: NA; CDR3 DNA: TGTGCCAGCAGTTTCCTGGGATTTAATGGCTACACCTTC; CDR3 protein: CASSFLGFNGYTF
CDR3 length: 14; J gene: TRBJ2-7; V gene: TRBV29-1; clone size: many; D gene: TRBD1; CDR3 DNA: TGCAGCGTTCGAACCCCGGGACAGGGCTACGAGCAGTACTTC; CDR3 protein: CSVRTPGQGYEQYF
CDR3 length: 13; J gene: TRBJ1-1; V gene: TRBV28; clone size: few; D gene: TRBD1; CDR3 DNA: TGTGCCGTTAACAGGGGAACGAGTACTGAAGCTTTCTTT; CDR3 protein: CAVNRGTSTEAFF
CDR3 length: 15; J gene: TRBJ1-5; V gene: TRBV9; clone size: NA; D gene: NA; CDR3 DNA: TGTGCCAGCAGCGTAGATGGGGTTAGCAATCAGCCCCAGCATTTT; CDR3 protein: CASSVDGVSNQPQHF
CDR3 length: 13; J gene: TRBJ2-1; V gene: TRBV18; clone size: many; D gene: NA; CDR3 DNA: TGTGCCAGCTCACCCCGGTTGGCAAATGAGCAGTTCTTC; CDR3 protein: CASSPRLANEQFF
CDR3 length: 16; J gene: TRBJ2-3; V gene: TRBV2; clone size: many; D gene: TRBD1; CDR3 DNA: TGTGCCAGCAGTGAAATTGGGACAGGGTACCCCGATACGCAGTATTTT; CDR3 protein: CASSEIGTGYPDTQYF
CDR3 length: 15; J gene: TRBJ2-3; V gene: TRBV7-2; clone size: many; D gene: TRBD2; CDR3 DNA: TGTGCCAGCAAAATCACTAGCGGGAACACAGATACGCAGTATTTT; CDR3 protein: CASKITSGNTDTQYF
CDR3 length: 13; J gene: TRBJ2-5; V gene: TRBV29-1; clone size: many; D gene: NA; CDR3 DNA: TGCAGCGTTGAAACAGCTGCTGCAGAGACCCAGTACTTC; CDR3 protein: CSVETAAAETQYF
CDR3 length: 15; J gene: TRBJ1-2; V gene: TRBV6-1; clone size: many; D gene: NA; CDR3 DNA: TGTGCCAGCAGTGAGTCACCCCGGGGGGGGAATGGCTACACCTTC; CDR3 protein: CASSESPRGGNGYTF
CDR3 length: 15; J gene: TRBJ1-2; V gene: TRBV12-3/TRBV12-4; clone size: many; D gene: TRBD1; CDR3 DNA: TGTGCCAGCAGGATACAGGGGGCGCAGAACTATGGCTACACCTTC; CDR3 protein: CASRIQGAQNYGYTF
CDR3 length: 14; J gene: TRBJ2-7; V gene: TRBV12-3/TRBV12-4; clone size: many; D gene: NA; CDR3 DNA: TGTGCCAGCAGTTTAGCGGGACTTCCCTACGAGCAGTACTTC; CDR3 protein: CASSLAGLPYEQYF
CDR3 length: 13; J gene: TRBJ2-7; V gene: TRBV28; clone size: many; D gene: TRBD1; CDR3 DNA: TGTGCCAGCAGACCGGGACAGGGTGGCGAGCAGTACTTC; CDR3 protein: CASRPGQGGEQYF
CDR3 length: 15; J gene: TRBJ2-1; V gene: TRBV9; clone size: few; D gene: TRBD2; CDR3 DNA: TGTGCCAGCAGCCCAAGGGCCGGGACTAGCGATGAGCAGTTCTTC; CDR3 protein: CASSPRAGTSDEQFF
CDR3 length: 17; J gene: TRBJ2-5; V gene: TRBV11-2; clone size: NA; D gene: NA; CDR3 DNA: TGTGCCAGCAGAGCTATGGGGCCCGGATACGATAGAGAGACCCAGTACTTC; CDR3 protein: CASRAMGPGYDRETQYF
CDR3 length: 14; J gene: TRBJ1-2; V gene: TRBV6-1; clone size: NA; D gene: NA; CDR3 DNA: TGTGCCAGCATAGGTACAGGTTATAACTATGGCTACACCTTC; CDR3 protein: CASIGTGYNYGYTF
CDR3 length: 16; J gene: TRBJ1-6; V gene: TRBV5-4; clone size: few; D gene: NA; CDR3 DNA: TGTGCCAGCAGCTTGGCCGGGGGGGCTGGTAATTCACCCCTCCACTTT; CDR3 protein: CASSLAGGAGNSPLHF
CDR3 length: 15; J gene: TRBJ2-7; V gene: TRBV30; clone size: many; D gene: NA; CDR3 DNA: TGTGCCTGGAGGGACCTCGGAACTACTCCCTACGAGCAGTACTTC; CDR3 protein: CAWRDLGTTPYEQYF
CDR3 length: 14; J gene: TRBJ2-1; V gene: TRBV20-1; clone size: many; D gene: TRBD2; CDR3 DNA: TGCAGTGCTAGAGTGCTAGCGGGAGTTATTGAGCAGTTCTTC; CDR3 protein: CSARVLAGVIEQFF
CDR3 length: 17; J gene: TRBJ2-2; V gene: TRBV6-5; clone size: many; D gene: TRBD2; CDR3 DNA: TGTGCCAGCAGTTACCCCCCGGGACTAGCGAGCGCCGGGGAGCTGTTTTTT; CDR3 protein: CASSYPPGLASAGELFF
CDR3 length: 15; J gene: TRBJ2-1; V gene: TRBV28; clone size: many; D gene: TRBD1; CDR3 DNA: TGTGCCAGCAGTTTCAGTCAGGGGGTCCGAAATGAGCAGTTCTTC; CDR3 protein: CASSFSQGVRNEQFF
CDR3 length: 15; J gene: TRBJ1-3; V gene: TRBV10-3; clone size: NA; D gene: NA; CDR3 DNA: TGTGCCATCAGTGCTCACCTCCTGTCTGGAAACACCATATATTTT; CDR3 protein: CAISAHLLSGNTIYF
CDR3 length: 15; J gene: TRBJ2-3; V gene: TRBV6-1; clone size: many; D gene: TRBD2; CDR3 DNA: TGTGCCAGCAGTGAAGGGAGCGGGGGGCAAGATACGCAGTATTTT; CDR3 protein: CASSEGSGGQDTQYF
CDR3 length: 16; J gene: TRBJ2-2; V gene: TRBV6-5; clone size: few; D gene: NA; CDR3 DNA: TGTGCCAGCAGTTATAATAGGGTCCAGGGTAACGGGGAGCTGTTTTTT; CDR3 protein: CASSYNRVQGNGELFF
CDR3 length: 14; J gene: TRBJ2-4; V gene: TRBV4-2; clone size: many; D gene: NA; CDR3 DNA: TGTGCCAGCAGCCAAGAGGGAGTAGGTGACATTCAGTACTTC; CDR3 protein: CASSQEGVGDIQYF
CDR3 length: 11; J gene: TRBJ2-4; V gene: TRBV24-1; clone size: few; D gene: NA; CDR3 DNA: TGTGCCACCAGTCGAGGAGACATTCAGTACTTC; CDR3 protein: CATSRGDIQYF
CDR3 length: 14; J gene: TRBJ1-5; V gene: TRBV5-1; clone size: many; D gene: TRBD1; CDR3 DNA: TGTGCCAGCAGCTTGCAGGGGGCTGATCAGCCCCAGCATTTT; CDR3 protein: CASSLQGADQPQHF
CDR3 length: 13; J gene: TRBJ2-5; V gene: TRBV5-1; clone size: NA; D gene: NA; CDR3 DNA: TGCGCCAGCAGCTTGCTGTACCAAGAGACCCAGTACTTC; CDR3 protein: CASSLLYQETQYF
CDR3 length: 15; J gene: TRBJ2-2; V gene: TRBV14; clone size: NA; D gene: NA; CDR3 DNA: TGTGCCAGCAGCCCCCCTGCAGGGTCGCGCGGGGAGCTGTTTTTT; CDR3 protein: CASSPPAGSRGELFF